The 9 T cell receptor beta chains reported below all come from one sample, sequenced in a study of vaccination effects on CD4 cells after COVID-19. Cultured cells yielded isolated CD4+ T cells after roughly 11 days. Vaccination of participants consisted of two doses of either the BNT162b2 or mRNA-1273 vaccine. This table comes from immunoSEQ multiplex PCR, and its TCRdb copy is limited to in-frame clones, with some not included. Of 47,000 or so clones in the sample, 70% were seen once. Their cognate antigens are unknown. The source material was CD4+ T cells from PBMCs cultured without peptide, sampled after COVID-19 vaccination. The receptor set was obtained from a human donor who received a COVID-19 vaccine.

This chain connects TRBV24-1 to TRBJ2-5, with D perhaps matching TRBD1 (8 bases). CDR1 is KGHDR, CDR2 SFDVKD, per germline. Trimming removed 5 bases from V and 5 bases from J, with 20 bases in between. The CDR3 spans 16 residues. The CDR3 reads CATSARNRGGAETQYF. CDR3 sequence (DNA): TGTGCCACCAGTGCTCGGAACAGGGGGGGGGCGGAGACCCAGTACTTC.

There are a few counts of this clone. J is TRBJ1-1 and V is TRBV11-1, with a tentative D call TRBD1 (5 bases). Germline V gene lookup returns CDR1 SGHAT and CDR2 FQDESV (reference sequence). The CDR3 is 14 amino acids. With 3 bases removed from V and 5 bases from J, the gap between germline ends came to 13 bases. The CDR3 coding sequence is TGTGCCAGCAGCTTTGACGGGTGGGGGACTGAAGCTTTCTTT. Encoded protein: CASSFDGWGTEAFF.

J is TRBJ1-5 and V is TRBV5-4, with D perhaps TRBD1 (6 bases). This CDR3 is built from 15 residues. V lost 0 bases to trimming and J lost 7 bases, with 14 bases between them. Germline V gene lookup returns CDR1 SGHNT and CDR2 YYREEE (reference sequence). CDR3 in amino acids: CASSLGGAQGQPQHF. The CDR3 region has the DNA TGTGCCAGCAGCTTGGGGGGGGCGCAGGGCCAGCCCCAGCATTTT.

The chain combines TRBV6-1 with TRBJ2-4, with D unresolved. The CDR3 runs to 15 residues. V shed 3 bases and J shed 0 bases, with 9 bases lying between them. The germline V gene has CDR1 MNHNS and CDR2 SASEGT. The CDR3 DNA follows: TGTGCCAGCAGTGATGGTTTACTAGCCAAAAACATTCAGTACTTC. It codes for CASSDGLLAKNIQYF.

This clone was seen a handful of times. This sequence joins TRBV27 and TRBJ2-1, with TRBD1 as a possible D gene (5 bases). Germline CDR1 reads MNHEY; CDR2 reads SMNVEV (reference sequence). Between the trimmed V and J ends, which lost 8 bases and 7 bases, there was a span of 12 bases. The CDR3 contains 12 residues. The CDR3: CASAGQWNEQFF. CDR3 coding DNA: TGTGCCAGCGCCGGACAATGGAATGAGCAGTTCTTC.

The CDR3: CASMGQGARQPQHF. The CDR3 DNA is TGTGCCAGCATGGGACAGGGGGCACGGCAGCCCCAGCATTTT. V is TRBV6-5 and J is TRBJ1-5; 12 nucleotides align to TRBD1. The germline V gene has CDR1 MNHEY and CDR2 SVGAGI. Trimming at V came to 7 bases and at J to 7 bases, leaving 5 bases not matched to a gene. This CDR3 spans 14 amino acids.

This chain connects TRBV7-8 to TRBJ2-1, with TRBD1 identical over 9 bases. The CDR3 length is 18 residues. Germline trimming cut 0 bases from V and 7 bases from J; bases unmatched to any gene: 13. Germline CDR1 reads SGHVS; CDR2 reads FQNEAQ. The DNA of the CDR3 is TGTGCCAGCAGCTTAGCGACAGGGGGGGTCAGTTCGAGGAATGAGCAGTTCTTC. Amino acid sequence: CASSLATGGVSSRNEQFF.

The J gene is TRBJ2-7, the V gene TRBV15, with TRBD2 matching over 9 bases. The CDR3 is 17 residues long. V trimming: 0 bases; J trimming: 4 bases; junction bases outside the gene matches: 10. Germline loops: CDR1 LNHNV, CDR2 YYDKDF (reference sequence). Here the CDR3 reads CATSRDWASGKFYEQYF. CDR3 nucleotides: TGTGCCACCAGCAGAGATTGGGCTAGCGGGAAATTTTACGAGCAGTACTTC.

The chain joins TRBV5-4 to TRBJ2-1; 7 bases match TRBD1. This CDR3 has 14 amino acids. In germline, CDR1 is SGHNT, CDR2 YYREEE (reference sequence). V lost 3 bases to trimming and J lost 7 bases; unmatched junction nucleotides: 7. The CDR3 spells CASSSPQGVNEQFF. In nucleotides, the CDR3 is TGTGCCAGCAGCTCCCCGCAGGGGGTTAATGAGCAGTTCTTC.